This T cell receptor beta chain came from a study of blood T cell repertoires in COVID-19. This CDR3 is built from 14 residues. Germline V gene sequence: CDR1 SQVTM, CDR2 ANQGSEA. Trimming took 4 bases from V and 4 from J, leaving 16 bases between them. Clones were read by immunoSEQ multiplex PCR, and TCRdb kept only the in-frame ones, dropping some. Among roughly 230,000 clones, about 84% were seen once, and the ten largest hold approximately 8.7%. V gene TRBV29-1 combines with J gene TRBJ1-1, with a possible D match to TRBD1 (6 bases). This TCR derives from a woman of 80 years or more with acute or convalescent COVID-19. What was sequenced was peripheral blood. As DNA, the CDR3 is TGCAGCGTTGCCAGGGGCACCATGGGCACTGAAGCTTTCTTT. This encodes CSVARGTMGTEAFF.